Presented here are 12 T cell receptor beta chains from one specimen sequenced in a study of T cells in Graves' hyperthyroidism and ophthalmopathy. Authors of the study amplified TCR beta CDR3 regions from RNA transcripts. HTBI primers were the set used in a first-round RT-PCR of the TCR CDR3. Using its own MiXCR run on the multiplex PCR reads, TCRdb lists one record per CDR3 protein. The sample lists fewer than 650,000 distinct CDR3 sequences, over 35% occurring once. The sample consisted of peripheral blood or thyroid tissue (not recorded which). Receptor source: an adult woman with Graves' disease, either hyperthyroidism or ophthalmopathy (not recorded which).

V and J are TRBV29-1 and TRBJ2-7; D may be TRBD2 (6 bases). V was trimmed by 3 bases and J by 4 bases, leaving 16 bases between them. In germline, CDR1 is SQVTM, CDR2 ANQGSEA. This CDR3 is built from 14 residues. DNA for the CDR3: TGCAGCGTTGAGGGACTGGCGGGCCGATACGAGCAGTACTTC. Its protein product is CSVEGLAGRYEQYF.

There are a few counts of this clonotype. The chain uses TRBV20-1 and TRBJ2-5; 11 bases agree with TRBD2. The CDR3 is 15 residues long. Trimming cost V 6 bases and J 4 bases; bases outside gene matches: 10. CDR1 and CDR2 from the germline V gene are DFQATT and SNEGSKA (reference sequence). The CDR3 DNA follows: TGCAGTGCGGCTAATAGCGGGAGGGCAGGAGAGACCCAGTACTTC. Its translation is CSAANSGRAGETQYF.

This clonotype was observed at least ten times. The chain joins TRBV11-2 to TRBJ1-3; D not certain. Trimming stripped 7 bases from V and 1 base from J, with 14 bases between. This CDR3 region has 15 residues. Germline loops: CDR1 SGHAT, CDR2 FQNNGV. CDR3 residues: CASTSLKGSGNTIYF. As DNA, the CDR3 is TGTGCCAGCACCTCCCTGAAGGGTTCTGGAAACACCATATATTTT.

This clonotype appeared many times. The V call is TRBV7-9, the J call TRBJ2-5; TRBD1 agrees at 11 bases. V was pared by 5 bases and J by 3 bases, with 11 bases of the junction left unmatched. Looked up from germline, CDR1 is SEHNR and CDR2 is FQNEAQ (reference sequence). This CDR3 is built from 17 residues. The CDR3, as DNA: TGTGCCAGCAGCCCGAACGCCGGGACAGGGGGGGAAGAGACCCAGTACTTC. Translation: CASSPNAGTGGEETQYF.

This clonotype was detected a few times. This sequence may be a read error, since a much larger clone differs from it by one base. The gene calls are TRBV29-1 and TRBJ1-4; a weak D match, TRBD1 (5 bases). This CDR3 comprises 14 residues. In germline, CDR1 is SQVTM, CDR2 ANQGSEA. Deletions cut 2 bases from V and 7 bases from J, with 14 bases between. The CDR3 nucleotides read TGCAGCGTTGAAATTAACAGGTTCGGTGAAAAACTGTTTTTT. Its translation: CSVEINRFGEKLFF.

This clonotype was seen ten or more times. The chain recombines TRBV7-3 with TRBJ1-1; 9 bases map to TRBD1. Losses at the gene ends were 4 bases for V and 1 base for J; bases not matched to a gene: 4. Germline CDR1 reads SGHTA; CDR2 reads FQGTGA. The CDR3 is 15 amino acids. The DNA for the CDR3 is TGTGCCAGCAGCTCTAAGGGACAGGGGAACACTGAAGCTTTCTTT. Translating it yields CASSSKGQGNTEAFF.

The V and J genes are TRBV24-1 and TRBJ2-3; 11 bases are shared with TRBD2. The CDR3 is made up of 16 amino acids. The V and J ends lost 4 bases and 2 bases, in that order; junction bases with no gene match: 4. CDR1 is KGHDR, CDR2 SFDVKD, per germline. CDR3 loop: CATSDRLAGPTDTQYF. CDR3 nucleotide sequence: TGTGCCACCAGTGACAGACTAGCGGGGCCCACAGATACGCAGTATTTT.

The sample holds many counts of this clonotype. The V and J genes are TRBV20-1 and TRBJ1-2; D gene ambiguous. Germline assignment: CDR1 DFQATT and CDR2 SNEGSKA (reference sequence). CDR3 length: 9 residues. V lost 6 bases to trimming and J lost 8 bases, with 7 bases between them. The CDR3 protein is CSAALGYTF. Written as DNA, the CDR3 is TGCAGTGCAGCCTTAGGCTACACCTTC.

The J gene is TRBJ2-5, the V gene TRBV7-6; weak D call: TRBD2 (6 bases). Trimming took 6 bases from V and 5 from J, leaving 16 bases between them. This CDR3 has 14 residues. The germline CDR1 and CDR2 sequences are SGHVS and FNYEAQ. This CDR3 reads CASSPGERRETQYF. The CDR3 DNA reads TGTGCCAGCAGTCCGGGGGAGAGACGGGAGACCCAGTACTTC.

The rearrangement joins TRBV29-1 to TRBJ1-2, with TRBD1 identical over 7 bases. The CDR3 contains 12 residues. From germline, CDR1 is SQVTM and CDR2 ANQGSEA. V shed 8 bases and J 4 bases; nucleotides not matched to a gene: 7. CDR3 loop: CSLGGDSYGYTF. Written as DNA, the CDR3 is TGCAGCCTGGGCGGGGACAGCTATGGCTACACCTTC.

This clonotype has a handful of counts. The chain carries TRBV7-9 and TRBJ2-7; maybe TRBD2 (6 bases). The V gene lost 2 bases and the J gene lost 3 bases, with 14 bases spanning the gap. Germline assignment: CDR1 SEHNR and CDR2 FQNEAQ (reference sequence). This CDR3 contains 15 residues. CDR3 region: CASSLKGGAIYEQYF. CDR3 in DNA: TGTGCCAGCAGCTTAAAAGGCGGGGCCATCTACGAGCAGTACTTC.

This clonotype was seen many times. This chain links TRBV20-1 with TRBJ2-2; D is possibly TRBD1 or TRBD2 (5 bases each). CDR1 is DFQATT and CDR2 is SNEGSKA in the germline V gene (reference sequence). The germline V and J ends were trimmed by 1 base and 1 base, with 13 bases remaining between them. The CDR3 is 16 residues long. The CDR3 nucleotides are TGCAGTGCTAGAGCCTCCGGGACCCAGAACACCGGGGAGCTGTTTTTT. Protein: CSARASGTQNTGELFF.